This TCR beta chain was profiled in a study of blood T cells in healthy people across ages. Study-wide context: The template switching approach captured approximately one barcoded beta molecule for every two T cells. Study-wide results and caveats: Per million T cells, the diversity of TCR beta decreased roughly linearly as age advanced.

CDR1 is MNHNS and CDR2 is SASEGT in the germline V gene. Trimming stripped 10 bases from V and 0 bases from J, with 21 bases between. This CDR3 has 16 residues. Staff drew approximately 9.7 milliliters of peripheral blood from each donor. It was with a sample-barcoded 5' primer and a J-beta primer mix that a second PCR of roughly 7 to 12 cycles was run. A single record per CDR3 protein comes from TCRdb applying MiXCR to the 5' RACE reads. The sample consists of some 850,000 distinct CDR3 sequences, around 24% of them appearing once. This clonotype has only a few counts. Its antigen is unknown. These data also featured in a second study, about T cells of mothers and their children. That study adds: Using the M1S primer, the second PCR added sample barcodes along with 2-4 random nucleotides.

The chain is built from TRBV6-1 and TRBJ1-2; tentative D call: TRBD1 (5 bases). This TCR derives from a boy aged 5-17 years in good health. The sample was blood. The CDR3 protein is CATGSWGVSTNYGYTF. DNA for the CDR3: TGTGCCACCGGAAGTTGGGGGGTTTCGACTAACTATGGCTACACCTTC.